This TCR beta chain was sequenced in a study of cytomegalovirus exposure and HLA in healthy donors. The study's findings and limits: There were approximately 150 TCR beta chains listed as cytomegalovirus-associated. Later analysis identified a missense DCLRE1C variant that was linked to TCR beta V- and J-gene trimming. There were some V segments, including TRBV6-2 and TRBV6-3, excluded as indistinguishable.

PCR employed 60 Vbeta and 13 Jbeta primers. The protocol was immunoSEQ multiplex PCR, while the TCRdb copy is restricted to in-frame clones and leaves out a portion. In the table there are about 160,000 clones, roughly 81% of which are singletons. V lost 7 bases to trimming and J lost 5 bases, with 11 bases between them. CDR3 length: 12 residues. CDR1 and CDR2 from the germline V gene are LNHDA and SQIVND (reference sequence). This clone was detected a few times. Its antigen is currently unknown. The sequence was collected from a woman between 50 and 59 years old in good health and CMV-seronegative. Sequences were obtained from PBMCs. The chain joins TRBV19 to TRBJ1-1, with D possibly TRBD1 on 5 matching bases. The CDR3 coding sequence is TGTGCCAGTACAGGGTTTTGGACTGAAGCTTTCTTT. Encoded protein: CASTGFWTEAFF.